This TCR beta chain was profiled in a study of tumor and adjacent non-tumor tissue in lung cancer. Study-wide findings and caveats: TCR diversity was significantly greater in tumor than normal lung tissue.

TCRbeta libraries were built with three rounds of nested PCR, modified from ARM-PCR. TCRdb re-called the multiplex PCR reads with MiXCR, one entry per CDR3 protein. Among 110,000 or so distinct CDR3 sequences listed, approximately 82% were seen once. Concerning this clonotype: Its antigen remains unidentified. The junction departs from the called germline gene at one end, perhaps through a read error.

This CDR3 spans 16 amino acids. Per the germline V gene, CDR1 is DFQATT and CDR2 is SNEGSKA (reference sequence). The template was RNA from unsorted bulk tissue. Between August and November 2014, newly diagnosed, chemotherapy-naive lung cancer patients underwent thoracic surgery in China. The material sequenced was lung tumor tissue. This sequence originates from a woman aged 55 to 70 with non-small cell lung cancer. The chain combines TRBV20-1 with TRBJ2-3; D is unresolved. CDR3 in DNA: TGCAGTGCTAGAGATATGGGCAGAAATCGTCCAGATACGCAATATTTT. Amino acids: CSARDMGRNRPDTQYF.